This is a list of T cell receptor beta chains from one sample in a study of Graves' ophthalmopathy and Graves' hyperthyroidism. One entry per CDR3 protein results from TCRdb running MiXCR on the multiplex PCR reads. This sample has 300,000 to 400,000 distinct CDR3 sequences, with about a sixth found just once. Sequencing was carried out using peripheral blood. The receptors derive from an adult woman with stable Graves' hyperthyroidism. Both conserved end residues are part of each CDR3. A D gene is named only where the DNA matches it firmly. Clone size, where shown, is once, few, many, or a class for clones that have expanded.

CDR3nt: TGTGCCAGCAGCTCCAGTGGGGGGAACACCGGGGAGCTGTTTTTT
CDR3aa: CASSSSGGNTGELFF
d_gene: .
j_gene: TRBJ2-2
abundance: many
v_gene: TRBV28

CDR3nt: TGTGCCTGGAGTAACCGGAATTCACCCCTCCACTTT
CDR3aa: CAWSNRNSPLHF
d_gene: .
j_gene: TRBJ1-6
abundance: many
v_gene: TRBV30

CDR3nt: TGCGCCAGCGGTATTGTGGGGGGCGGGCAGCCCCAGCATTTT
CDR3aa: CASGIVGGGQPQHF
d_gene: .
j_gene: TRBJ1-5
abundance: few
v_gene: TRBV4-1

CDR3nt: TGTGCCAGCAGCTTGGATTTGGGAGTGAACACCATATATTTT
CDR3aa: CASSLDLGVNTIYF
d_gene: .
j_gene: TRBJ1-3
abundance: .
v_gene: TRBV5-5

CDR3nt: TGTGCCAGCAGTTATCTAGGGGAATTTAATGAAAAACTGTTTTTT
CDR3aa: CASSYLGEFNEKLFF
d_gene: .
j_gene: TRBJ1-4
abundance: .
v_gene: TRBV6-5

CDR3nt: TGTGCCAGCAGTGAAGAGGTTAGCGGGATTCCGAACACCGGGGAGCTGTTTTTT
CDR3aa: CASSEEVSGIPNTGELFF
d_gene: TRBD2
j_gene: TRBJ2-2
abundance: many
v_gene: TRBV2

CDR3nt: TGTGCCAGCAGTTACAACTATGGCTACACCTTC
CDR3aa: CASSYNYGYTF
d_gene: .
j_gene: TRBJ1-2
abundance: many
v_gene: TRBV6-5

CDR3nt: TGTGCCAGCAGTTTGAGGAATAGACTAGCGGGAGATAAACCCTACGAGCAGTACTTC
CDR3aa: CASSLRNRLAGDKPYEQYF
d_gene: TRBD2
j_gene: TRBJ2-7
abundance: many
v_gene: TRBV12-3/TRBV12-4

CDR3nt: TGTGCCAGCTCGCGCCAGGGAGACAGTCAGCCCCAGCATTTT
CDR3aa: CASSRQGDSQPQHF
d_gene: .
j_gene: TRBJ1-5
abundance: many
v_gene: TRBV6-2/TRBV6-3

CDR3nt: TGTGCCAGCAGCCAAGATTGGACAGGAGCTACTGGCAATCAGCCCCAGCATTTT
CDR3aa: CASSQDWTGATGNQPQHF
d_gene: TRBD1
j_gene: TRBJ1-5
abundance: many
v_gene: TRBV4-2

CDR3nt: TGTGCCAGCAGTTACGGGCCTAGCGGGATCGCCCAAGAGACCCAGTACTTC
CDR3aa: CASSYGPSGIAQETQYF
d_gene: TRBD2
j_gene: TRBJ2-5
abundance: many
v_gene: TRBV6-5

CDR3nt: TGTGCCAGCAGCCAAGTAGGGGACACGATCACCGGGGAGCTGTTTTTT
CDR3aa: CASSQVGDTITGELFF
d_gene: .
j_gene: TRBJ2-2
abundance: many
v_gene: TRBV4-2

CDR3nt: TGTGCCTGGAGGCAAGAGCTAGGAGCTTTCTTT
CDR3aa: CAWRQELGAFF
d_gene: .
j_gene: TRBJ1-1
abundance: many
v_gene: TRBV30

CDR3nt: TGTGCCAGCAGTTTACTGTTGGCGGGGGAATCCTACGAGCAGTACTTC
CDR3aa: CASSLLLAGESYEQYF
d_gene: TRBD2
j_gene: TRBJ2-7
abundance: many
v_gene: TRBV12-3/TRBV12-4

CDR3nt: TGTGCCAGCAGTTTCTCAGGGACCCTAGGGACCTACGAGCAGTACTTC
CDR3aa: CASSFSGTLGTYEQYF
d_gene: .
j_gene: TRBJ2-7
abundance: many
v_gene: TRBV12-3/TRBV12-4

CDR3nt: TGTGCCAGCAGTTTATCCGGGCATCAGGACTATGGCTACACCTTC
CDR3aa: CASSLSGHQDYGYTF
d_gene: .
j_gene: TRBJ1-2
abundance: .
v_gene: TRBV28

CDR3nt: TGTGCCAGCACCAGGACAATAGACGATTCACCCCTCCACTTT
CDR3aa: CASTRTIDDSPLHF
d_gene: .
j_gene: TRBJ1-6
abundance: many
v_gene: TRBV6-1

CDR3nt: TGTGCCAGCAGTGGGACAGGGGGGGTCTCCTACGAGCAGTACTTC
CDR3aa: CASSGTGGVSYEQYF
d_gene: TRBD1
j_gene: TRBJ2-7
abundance: .
v_gene: TRBV25-1

CDR3nt: TGCGCCAGCAGCTTTCGGGGAGGGACGAACACTGAAGCTTTCTTT
CDR3aa: CASSFRGGTNTEAFF
d_gene: .
j_gene: TRBJ1-1
abundance: many
v_gene: TRBV5-1

CDR3nt: TGCAGTGCCACCGGGATCCTCTACGAGCAGTACTTC
CDR3aa: CSATGILYEQYF
d_gene: .
j_gene: TRBJ2-7
abundance: .
v_gene: TRBV20-1

CDR3nt: TGTGCCAGCAGCCGAGAACAAGGGATCACCGGGGAGCTGTTTTTT
CDR3aa: CASSREQGITGELFF
d_gene: .
j_gene: TRBJ2-2
abundance: many
v_gene: TRBV7-2

CDR3nt: TGTGCCACCAGTGACCCGACTAGTACCGAAGAGACCCAGTACTTC
CDR3aa: CATSDPTSTEETQYF
d_gene: .
j_gene: TRBJ2-5
abundance: many
v_gene: TRBV24-1

CDR3nt: TGTGCCAGCAGTGAGGGGACAGCCTATGGCTACACCTTC
CDR3aa: CASSEGTAYGYTF
d_gene: TRBD1
j_gene: TRBJ1-2
abundance: .
v_gene: TRBV6-1

CDR3nt: TGCAGTGCTAAGGGACAGGGGGGAAACATTCAGTACTTC
CDR3aa: CSAKGQGGNIQYF
d_gene: TRBD1
j_gene: TRBJ2-4
abundance: few
v_gene: TRBV20-1

CDR3nt: TGTGCCTGGAATGCGCCTCCAGCGAACACCGGGGAGCTGTTTTTT
CDR3aa: CAWNAPPANTGELFF
d_gene: .
j_gene: TRBJ2-2
abundance: few
v_gene: TRBV30

CDR3nt: TGTGCCTGGAGTGTACGCATCGGTTCCGGGGAGCTGTTTTTT
CDR3aa: CAWSVRIGSGELFF
d_gene: .
j_gene: TRBJ2-2
abundance: many
v_gene: TRBV30

CDR3nt: TGTGCCAGCAGTTTACGTATAGGAAGGTCCCATCAGCCCCAGCATTTT
CDR3aa: CASSLRIGRSHQPQHF
d_gene: .
j_gene: TRBJ1-5
abundance: many
v_gene: TRBV28

CDR3nt: TGTGCCAGCAGGGGGGGACAGTTAGACCAGGCTTTCTTT
CDR3aa: CASRGGQLDQAFF
d_gene: TRBD1
j_gene: TRBJ1-1
abundance: many
v_gene: TRBV7-6

CDR3nt: TGTGCCAGCAGCCGCGGGTCAGGGGAAAACTATGGCTACACCTTC
CDR3aa: CASSRGSGENYGYTF
d_gene: .
j_gene: TRBJ1-2
abundance: many
v_gene: TRBV3-1

CDR3nt: TGTGCCAGCACCCCCGAGATAGCCAAAAACATTCAGTACTTC
CDR3aa: CASTPEIAKNIQYF
d_gene: .
j_gene: TRBJ2-4
abundance: many
v_gene: TRBV6-2/TRBV6-3

CDR3nt: TGTGCCAGCAGTAGCGACAGGGGGCAATTTAAATGGAATCAAGAGAACACTGAAGCTTTCTTT
CDR3aa: CASSSDRGQFKWNQENTEAFF
d_gene: TRBD1
j_gene: TRBJ1-1
abundance: once
v_gene: TRBV6-4

CDR3nt: TGTGCCAGCAGCGGGGTACACAGGACCGCCTCTGGAAACACCATATATTTT
CDR3aa: CASSGVHRTASGNTIYF
d_gene: .
j_gene: TRBJ1-3
abundance: many
v_gene: TRBV4-2

CDR3nt: TGCGCCAGCAGCCCCAACAGGGACGGAGGCTATGGCTACACCTTC
CDR3aa: CASSPNRDGGYGYTF
d_gene: .
j_gene: TRBJ1-2
abundance: many
v_gene: TRBV5-1

CDR3nt: TGTGCCAGCAGTAACCAGGGGTCAGGGGCCAACGTCCTGACTTTC
CDR3aa: CASSNQGSGANVLTF
d_gene: .
j_gene: TRBJ2-6
abundance: many
v_gene: TRBV28

CDR3nt: TGTGCCAGCACCGCCTCAGGGGGGCATGAGACCCAGTACTTC
CDR3aa: CASTASGGHETQYF
d_gene: .
j_gene: TRBJ2-5
abundance: many
v_gene: TRBV6-5

CDR3nt: TGTGCCAGCACCCCAACAGGGGCTGGGGCCAACGTCCTGACTTTC
CDR3aa: CASTPTGAGANVLTF
d_gene: TRBD1
j_gene: TRBJ2-6
abundance: many
v_gene: TRBV2

CDR3nt: TGTGCCAGCAAGGACAGAGGGTTGAACACTGAAGCTTTCTTT
CDR3aa: CASKDRGLNTEAFF
d_gene: .
j_gene: TRBJ1-1
abundance: many
v_gene: TRBV28

CDR3nt: TGTGCCAGTAGCGTCGACAGGCCTAACACCGGGGAGCTGTTTTTT
CDR3aa: CASSVDRPNTGELFF
d_gene: .
j_gene: TRBJ2-2
abundance: many
v_gene: TRBV19

CDR3nt: TGTGCCAGCAGTCCCGACAACTATGGCTACACCTTC
CDR3aa: CASSPDNYGYTF
d_gene: .
j_gene: TRBJ1-2
abundance: many
v_gene: TRBV12-3/TRBV12-4

CDR3nt: TGTGCCAGCAGTTTATTCGAAAAGGGACTCTACTTC
CDR3aa: CASSLFEKGLYF
d_gene: .
j_gene: TRBJ2-7
abundance: many
v_gene: TRBV28

CDR3nt: TGTGCCAGCAGTTCCAGACAGAACGGGGAGCTGTTTTTT
CDR3aa: CASSSRQNGELFF
d_gene: .
j_gene: TRBJ2-2
abundance: many
v_gene: TRBV12-3/TRBV12-4

CDR3nt: TGTGCCAGCACCCTGGCCCTCTGGGAGACCCAGTACTTC
CDR3aa: CASTLALWETQYF
d_gene: .
j_gene: TRBJ2-5
abundance: .
v_gene: TRBV6-1

CDR3nt: TGTGCCACCAGCAGACCCGGGACAGGGGGCGAGCAGTACTTC
CDR3aa: CATSRPGTGGEQYF
d_gene: TRBD1
j_gene: TRBJ2-7
abundance: .
v_gene: TRBV15

CDR3nt: TGCGCCAGTGCTGACTCAGCCGGGGAGCTGTTTTTT
CDR3aa: CASADSAGELFF
d_gene: .
j_gene: TRBJ2-2
abundance: many
v_gene: TRBV10-2

CDR3nt: TGTGCCAGCAGTTCCGCGGCGGGCGAGACCGGGGAGCTGTTTTTT
CDR3aa: CASSSAAGETGELFF
d_gene: .
j_gene: TRBJ2-2
abundance: many
v_gene: TRBV28

CDR3nt: TGTGCCAGCAGTTTCTCTATTGATTCGGGCGAGCAGTACTTC
CDR3aa: CASSFSIDSGEQYF
d_gene: .
j_gene: TRBJ2-7
abundance: many
v_gene: TRBV12-3/TRBV12-4

CDR3nt: TGTGCCAGCAGTTTCCGAATTCAGGGAGGAGAGACCCAGTACTTC
CDR3aa: CASSFRIQGGETQYF
d_gene: .
j_gene: TRBJ2-5
abundance: many
v_gene: TRBV12-3/TRBV12-4

CDR3nt: TGTGCCAGCAGTCGGATCGGGACAGGGTTATATGGCTACACCTTC
CDR3aa: CASSRIGTGLYGYTF
d_gene: TRBD1
j_gene: TRBJ1-2
abundance: .
v_gene: TRBV7-2

CDR3nt: TGTGCCAGCAGCTTAGTAAGACAGGGTACAGCCACCGGGGAGCTGTTTTTT
CDR3aa: CASSLVRQGTATGELFF
d_gene: TRBD1
j_gene: TRBJ2-2
abundance: many
v_gene: TRBV11-2

CDR3nt: TGTGCCAGCAGTTTAGCGTATTTTCCGGGACAGGGGGACGAAGCTTTCTTT
CDR3aa: CASSLAYFPGQGDEAFF
d_gene: TRBD1
j_gene: TRBJ1-1
abundance: many
v_gene: TRBV12-3/TRBV12-4

CDR3nt: TGCAGTGCGACCCGAAGAGGACAAGAAGAGACCCAGTACTTC
CDR3aa: CSATRRGQEETQYF
d_gene: .
j_gene: TRBJ2-5
abundance: many
v_gene: TRBV20-1

CDR3nt: TGTGCCAGCTCTACCCTCGGGAGAGAGACCCAGTACTTC
CDR3aa: CASSTLGRETQYF
d_gene: .
j_gene: TRBJ2-5
abundance: .
v_gene: TRBV6-1

CDR3nt: TGCGCCAGCAGCCAATCTCCAACGGGGACGGCAGAGACCCAGTACTTC
CDR3aa: CASSQSPTGTAETQYF
d_gene: .
j_gene: TRBJ2-5
abundance: many
v_gene: TRBV4-1

CDR3nt: TGTGCCAGCAGGGACAGTGCGACCTTCTTCGAGCAGTACTTC
CDR3aa: CASRDSATFFEQYF
d_gene: .
j_gene: TRBJ2-7
abundance: .
v_gene: TRBV2

CDR3nt: TGTGCCAGCAGCCCGAGACAGGTGCTACAAGAGACCCAGTACTTC
CDR3aa: CASSPRQVLQETQYF
d_gene: .
j_gene: TRBJ2-5
abundance: many
v_gene: TRBV5-6